The next 8 T cell receptor beta chains were all read from a single sample in a study of regulatory T cells in long-lasting Graves disease. This sample's time point: newly diagnosed GD, antithyroid drugs for less than 3 months. After RNA was extracted from PBMCs, the TCR library was made from it. Libraries of TCR beta came from iRepertoire HTBI primers plus Arm-PCR of CDR3 regions. TCRdb processed the multiplex PCR reads anew with MiXCR; each CDR3 protein has one entry. The table lists some 330,000 distinct CDR3 sequences, 10% to 15% of them singletons. The sample was also linked to a second study, of T cells in Graves' hyperthyroidism and ophthalmopathy.

The source was peripheral blood mononuclear cells (PBMCs), collected at new diagnosis, from a patient treated with antithyroid drugs. All receptors derive from a woman aged 18-29 years with Graves disease.

This clonotype has ten or more counts. The V gene is TRBV6-2 or TRBV6-3, the J gene TRBJ1-2; no firm D call. In germline, CDR1 is MNHEY, CDR2 SVGEGT. The length of the CDR3 is 13 residues. V was pared by 2 bases and J by 0 bases, with 4 bases between. The CDR3 DNA reads TGTGCCAGCAGTTACAATCCTAACTATGGCTACACCTTC. Translation gives CASSYNPNYGYTF.

This clonotype occurred a few times. The V call is TRBV24-1, the J call TRBJ2-1, with 13 nucleotides matching TRBD2. CDR3 length: 15 amino acids. V lost 5 bases and J lost 7; bases outside the gene matches: 4. Germline CDR1 reads KGHDR; CDR2 reads SFDVKD. The CDR3 loop is CATSGLAGGSNEQFF. The DNA of the CDR3 is TGTGCCACCAGTGGACTAGCGGGGGGATCAAATGAGCAGTTCTTC.

This clonotype has at least ten counts. The V gene is TRBV29-1, the J gene TRBJ2-1; D is undetermined. The CDR3 has 13 amino acids. Trimming took 1 base from V and 4 from J, leaving 8 bases between them. Germline loops: CDR1 SQVTM, CDR2 ANQGSEA. CDR3 residues: CSVEGTEYNEQFF. The CDR3 DNA reads as TGCAGCGTTGAAGGGACGGAATACAATGAGCAGTTCTTC.

This clonotype occurred many times. This rearrangement joins TRBV13 to TRBJ2-4; D is possibly TRBD2 (6 bases). Germline lookup yields CDR1 PRHDT and CDR2 FYEKMQ (reference sequence). CDR3 length: 13 amino acids. The V end lost 5 bases, the J end lost 1 base, and 6 bases lay between the germline ends. CDR3 sequence: CASSRGAKNIQYF. The CDR3 bases are TGTGCCAGCAGCCGGGGGGCCAAAAACATTCAGTACTTC.

The CDR3 DNA sequence: TGTGCCAGCAGTTACAATTCCGGGACAGGGGGCTCCTACGAGCAGTACGTC. Translating it yields CASSYNSGTGGSYEQYV. The chain links TRBV6-2 or TRBV6-3 to TRBJ2-7; TRBD1 matches at 11 bases. There are 17 residues in the CDR3. The trim removed 2 bases at V and 0 bases at J, leaving 6 bases unmatched. CDR1 and CDR2 (germline): MNHEY, SVGEGT.

This clonotype came up many times. This chain links TRBV27 with TRBJ1-2; D is uncertain. CDR1 is MNHEY and CDR2 is SMNVEV in the germline V gene (reference sequence). V was trimmed by 6 bases and J by 5 bases, leaving 13 bases between them. This CDR3 is built from 13 residues. CDR3 sequence: CASSPGPAYGYTF. CDR3 coding DNA: TGTGCCAGCAGCCCCGGACCGGCTTATGGCTACACCTTC.

The chain employs TRBV20-1 and TRBJ2-2, with D hard to call. Germline V gene data show CDR1 as DFQATT and CDR2 as SNEGSKA (reference sequence). V shed 1 base and J shed 0 bases, with 18 bases lying between them. The CDR3 runs 18 residues. The CDR3 DNA is TGCAGTGCTAGAGGGGTGTTTAAAGTCCTTTCGAACACCGGGGAGCTGTTTTTT. Amino acids: CSARGVFKVLSNTGELFF.

Concerning this clonotype: Given a much more abundant clone one base away, this may be a read error. V is TRBV6-2 or TRBV6-3 and J is TRBJ2-7; maybe TRBD1 (5 bases). This CDR3 is built from 12 residues. V shed 8 bases and J shed 2 bases, with 10 bases lying between them. CDR1 is MNHEY, CDR2 SVGEGT, per germline. This CDR3 is CASPQGPYEQYF. As DNA, the CDR3 is TGTGCCAGCCCCCAGGGCCCCTACGAGCAGTACTTC.